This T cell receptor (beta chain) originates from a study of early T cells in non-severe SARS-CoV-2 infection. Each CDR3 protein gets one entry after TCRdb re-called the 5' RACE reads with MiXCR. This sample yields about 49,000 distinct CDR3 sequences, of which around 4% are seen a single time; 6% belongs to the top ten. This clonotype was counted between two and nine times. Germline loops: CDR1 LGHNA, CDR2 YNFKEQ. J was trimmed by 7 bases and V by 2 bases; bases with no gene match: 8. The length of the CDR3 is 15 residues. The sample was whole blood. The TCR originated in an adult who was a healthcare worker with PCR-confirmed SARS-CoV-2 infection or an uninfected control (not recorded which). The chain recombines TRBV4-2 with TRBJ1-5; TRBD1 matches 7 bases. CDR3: CASSQKTGDGQPQHF. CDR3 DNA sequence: TGTGCCAGCAGCCAAAAAACAGGGGACGGACAGCCCCAGCATTTT.